The T cell receptor beta chain described here comes from a study of blood T cell repertoires in COVID-19. Overall study context: Samples representing acute and convalescent COVID-19 were sourced from the United States, Italy and Spain. From T cells, B-cell-depleted T cells, or PBMCs came the material, which was cDNA or gDNA.

The germline CDR1 and CDR2 sequences are SGHTA and FQGNSA. This CDR3 has 15 amino acids. J gave up 3 bases and V 0 bases, and 2 bases lay outside the gene matches. TCRdb keeps only in-frame clones here, not all; method: immunoSEQ multiplex PCR. The data hold fewer than 80,000 clones, with more than 85% observed a single time. This clonotype was obtained from a man aged 65-85 years with acute or convalescent COVID-19. The J gene is TRBJ2-7, the V gene TRBV7-2; TRBD2 aligns across 10 bases. Sequenced material: peripheral blood. The CDR3: CASSLAASGSYEQYF. CDR3 bases: TGTGCCAGCAGCTTAGCAGCTAGCGGGAGCTACGAGCAGTACTTC.